Included here is one TCR beta chain sequence, with context. Its specificity is unknown. Sequenced by immunoSEQ multiplex PCR; TCRdb stores in-frame clones only, minus some. The data contain about 120,000 clones, about 81% of them singletons. Time point reported: blood 2 weeks post-SBRT. The treatment denotes: 15 Gy SBRT to primary tumor, nephrectomy 4 weeks later. After SBRT, blood was collected at 2 and 4 weeks, plus baseline. The patient's renal cell carcinoma had clear cell pathology. This entry comes from a study of radiation and T cells in renal cell carcinoma. Study-level background: Nephrectomy followed 15 Gy stereotactic body radiation by 4 weeks.

The CDR3 length is 14 residues. Germline V gives CDR1 KGHSH, CDR2 LQKENI. Trimming cost V 5 bases and J 2 bases, with 11 bases left between them. Study observations and caveats: In blood, top tumor clones expanded by 2 weeks, shrinking by 4.

The chain links TRBV18 to TRBJ2-3; D is undetermined. Source: blood, taken from a patient whose treatment included radiotherapy and nephrectomy. This receptor was identified in a man aged 45-60 years with renal cell carcinoma. CDR3 sequence: CASSFFEVTDTQYF. The CDR3 coding sequence is TGTGCCAGCTCATTCTTCGAGGTCACAGATACGCAGTATTTT.